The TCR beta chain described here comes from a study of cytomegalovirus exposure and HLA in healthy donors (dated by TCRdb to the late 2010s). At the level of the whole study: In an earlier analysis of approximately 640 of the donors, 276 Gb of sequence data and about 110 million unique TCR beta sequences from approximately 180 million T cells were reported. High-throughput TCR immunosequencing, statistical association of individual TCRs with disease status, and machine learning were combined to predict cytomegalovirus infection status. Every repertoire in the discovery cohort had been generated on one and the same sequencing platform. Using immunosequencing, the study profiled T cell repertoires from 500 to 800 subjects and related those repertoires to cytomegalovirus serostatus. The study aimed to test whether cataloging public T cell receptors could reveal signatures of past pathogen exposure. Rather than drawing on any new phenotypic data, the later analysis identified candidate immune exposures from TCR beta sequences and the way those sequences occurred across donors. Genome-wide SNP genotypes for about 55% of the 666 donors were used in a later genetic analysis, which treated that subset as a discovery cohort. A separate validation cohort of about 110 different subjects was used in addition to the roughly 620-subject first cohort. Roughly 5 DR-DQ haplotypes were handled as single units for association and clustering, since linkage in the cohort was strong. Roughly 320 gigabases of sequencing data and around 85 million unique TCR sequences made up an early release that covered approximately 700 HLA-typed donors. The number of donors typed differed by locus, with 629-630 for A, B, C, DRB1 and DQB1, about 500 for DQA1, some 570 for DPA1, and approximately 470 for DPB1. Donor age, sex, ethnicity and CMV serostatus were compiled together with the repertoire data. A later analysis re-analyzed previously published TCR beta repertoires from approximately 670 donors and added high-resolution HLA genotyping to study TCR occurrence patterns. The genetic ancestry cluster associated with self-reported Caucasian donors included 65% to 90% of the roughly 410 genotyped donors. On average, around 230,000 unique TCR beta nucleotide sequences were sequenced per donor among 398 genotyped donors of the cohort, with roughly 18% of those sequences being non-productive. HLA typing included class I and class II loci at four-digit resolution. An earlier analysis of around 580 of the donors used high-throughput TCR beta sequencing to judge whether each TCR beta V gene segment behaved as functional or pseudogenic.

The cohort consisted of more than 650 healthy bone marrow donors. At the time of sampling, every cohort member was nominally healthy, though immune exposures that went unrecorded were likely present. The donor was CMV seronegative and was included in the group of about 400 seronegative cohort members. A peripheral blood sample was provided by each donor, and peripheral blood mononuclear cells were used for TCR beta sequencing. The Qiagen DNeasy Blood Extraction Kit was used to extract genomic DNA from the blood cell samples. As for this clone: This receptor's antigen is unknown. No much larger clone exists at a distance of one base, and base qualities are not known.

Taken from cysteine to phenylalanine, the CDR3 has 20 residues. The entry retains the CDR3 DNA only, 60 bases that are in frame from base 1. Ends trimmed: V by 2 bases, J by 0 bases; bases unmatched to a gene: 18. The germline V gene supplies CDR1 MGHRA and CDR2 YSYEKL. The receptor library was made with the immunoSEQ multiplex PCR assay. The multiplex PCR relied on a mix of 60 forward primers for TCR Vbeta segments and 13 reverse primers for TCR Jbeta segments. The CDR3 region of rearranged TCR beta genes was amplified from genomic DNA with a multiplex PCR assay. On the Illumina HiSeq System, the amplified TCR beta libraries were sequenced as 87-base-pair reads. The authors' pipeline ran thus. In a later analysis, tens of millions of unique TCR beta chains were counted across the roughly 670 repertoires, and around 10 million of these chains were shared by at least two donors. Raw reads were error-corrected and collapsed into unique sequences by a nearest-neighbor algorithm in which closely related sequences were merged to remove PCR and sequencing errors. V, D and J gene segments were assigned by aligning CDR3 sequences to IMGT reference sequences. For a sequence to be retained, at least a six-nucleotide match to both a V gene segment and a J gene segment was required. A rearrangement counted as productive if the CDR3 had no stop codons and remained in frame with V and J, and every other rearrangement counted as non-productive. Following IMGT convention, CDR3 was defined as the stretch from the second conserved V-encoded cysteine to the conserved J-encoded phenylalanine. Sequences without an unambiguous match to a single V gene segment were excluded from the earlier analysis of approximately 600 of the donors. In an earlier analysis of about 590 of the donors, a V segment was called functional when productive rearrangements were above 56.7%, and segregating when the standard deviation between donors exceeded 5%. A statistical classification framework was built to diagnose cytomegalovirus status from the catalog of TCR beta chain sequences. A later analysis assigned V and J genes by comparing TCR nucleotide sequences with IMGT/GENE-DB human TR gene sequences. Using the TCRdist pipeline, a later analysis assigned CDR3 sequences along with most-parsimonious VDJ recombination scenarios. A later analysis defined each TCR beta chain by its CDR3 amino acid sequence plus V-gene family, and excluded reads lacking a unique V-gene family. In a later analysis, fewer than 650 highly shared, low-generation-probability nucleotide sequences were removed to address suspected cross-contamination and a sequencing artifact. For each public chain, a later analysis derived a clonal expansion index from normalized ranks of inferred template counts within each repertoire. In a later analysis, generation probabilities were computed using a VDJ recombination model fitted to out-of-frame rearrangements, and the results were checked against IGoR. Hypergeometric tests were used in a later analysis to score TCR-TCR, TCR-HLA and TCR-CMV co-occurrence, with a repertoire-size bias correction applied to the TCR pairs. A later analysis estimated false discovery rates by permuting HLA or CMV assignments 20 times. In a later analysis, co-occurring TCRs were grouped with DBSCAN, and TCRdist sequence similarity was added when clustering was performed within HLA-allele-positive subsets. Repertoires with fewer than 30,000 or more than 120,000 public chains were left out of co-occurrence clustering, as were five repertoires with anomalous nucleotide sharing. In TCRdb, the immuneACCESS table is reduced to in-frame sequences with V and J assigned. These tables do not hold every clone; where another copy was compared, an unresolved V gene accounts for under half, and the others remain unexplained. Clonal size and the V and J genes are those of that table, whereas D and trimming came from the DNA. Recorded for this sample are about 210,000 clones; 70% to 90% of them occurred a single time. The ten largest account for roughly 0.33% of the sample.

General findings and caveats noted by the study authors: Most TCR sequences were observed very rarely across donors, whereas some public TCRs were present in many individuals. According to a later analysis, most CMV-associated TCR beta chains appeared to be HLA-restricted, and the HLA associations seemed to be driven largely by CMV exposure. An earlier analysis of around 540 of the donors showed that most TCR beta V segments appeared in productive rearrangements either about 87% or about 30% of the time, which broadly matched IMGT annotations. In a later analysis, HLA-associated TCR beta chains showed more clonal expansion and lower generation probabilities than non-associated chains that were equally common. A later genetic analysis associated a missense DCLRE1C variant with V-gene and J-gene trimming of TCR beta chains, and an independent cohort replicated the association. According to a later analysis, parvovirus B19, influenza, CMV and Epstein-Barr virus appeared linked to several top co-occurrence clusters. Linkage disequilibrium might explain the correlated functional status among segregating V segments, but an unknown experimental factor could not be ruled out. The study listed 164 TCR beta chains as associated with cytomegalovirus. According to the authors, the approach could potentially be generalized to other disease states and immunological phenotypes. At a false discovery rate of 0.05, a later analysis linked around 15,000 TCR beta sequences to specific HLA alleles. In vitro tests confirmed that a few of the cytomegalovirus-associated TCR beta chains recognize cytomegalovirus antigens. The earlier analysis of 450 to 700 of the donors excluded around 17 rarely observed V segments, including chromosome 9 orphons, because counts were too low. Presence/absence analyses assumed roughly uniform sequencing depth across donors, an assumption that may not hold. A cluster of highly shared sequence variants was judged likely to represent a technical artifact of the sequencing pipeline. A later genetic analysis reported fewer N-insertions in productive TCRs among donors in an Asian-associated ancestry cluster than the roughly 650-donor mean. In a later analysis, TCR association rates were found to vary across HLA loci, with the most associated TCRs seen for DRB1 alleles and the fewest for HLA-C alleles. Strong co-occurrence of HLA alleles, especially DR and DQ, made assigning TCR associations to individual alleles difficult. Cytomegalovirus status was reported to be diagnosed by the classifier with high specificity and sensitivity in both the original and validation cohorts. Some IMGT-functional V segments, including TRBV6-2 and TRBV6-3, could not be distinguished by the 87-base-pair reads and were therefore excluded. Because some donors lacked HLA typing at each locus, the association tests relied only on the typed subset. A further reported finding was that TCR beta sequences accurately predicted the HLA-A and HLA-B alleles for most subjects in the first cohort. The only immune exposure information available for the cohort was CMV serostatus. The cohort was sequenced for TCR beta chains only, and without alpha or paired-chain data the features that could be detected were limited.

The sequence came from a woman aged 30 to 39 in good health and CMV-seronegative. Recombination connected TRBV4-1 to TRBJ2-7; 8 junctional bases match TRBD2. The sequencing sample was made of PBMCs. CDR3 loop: CASSQQLMPPGLDFSYEQYF. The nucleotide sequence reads TGCGCCAGCAGCCAACAACTCATGCCCCCGGGACTAGATTTCTCCTACGAGCAGTACTTC.